This T cell receptor (beta chain) emerged from a study of T cell repertoires in cytomegalovirus infection. Trimming removed 5 bases from V and 2 bases from J; junction bases left unmatched: 8. The germline gives CDR1 SGHVS, CDR2 FNYEAQ. The CDR3 contains 16 residues. This clonotype occurred many times. TCRdb independently ran MiXCR on the reads; one entry per CDR3 protein. The sample contains approximately 250,000 distinct CDR3 sequences, around 6.4% of which appear only once. This TCR was recovered from a human donor in good health (CMV status not recorded). Some clones in this sample may be carry-over from other donors' samples. The V call is TRBV7-6, the J call TRBJ2-2; 7 positions match TRBD2. Sample: PBMCs. CDR3 in amino acids: CASSKERGVNTGELFF. The CDR3 coding sequence is TGTGCCAGCAGCAAAGAGCGGGGAGTTAACACCGGGGAGCTGTTTTTT. The full variable domain, its missing parts supplied by reference TRBV7-6 and TRBJ2-2, is GAGVSQSPRYKVTKRGQDVALRCDPISGHVSLYWYRQALGQGPEFLTYFNYEAQQDKSGLPNDRFSAERPEGSISTLTIQRTEQRDSAMYRCASSKERGVNTGELFFGEGSRLTVL.